The 17 T cell receptor beta chains below come from one sample, sequenced in a study of blood T cell repertoires in COVID-19. The assay was immunoSEQ multiplex PCR, and TCRdb's table has in-frame clones only and misses some. Here the sample spans approximately 170,000 clones, 84% being singletons. The sample was peripheral blood. All receptors come from a woman at least 80 years old with COVID-19, enrolled during active disease.

V gene TRBV4-3 combines with J gene TRBJ1-3; D remains unclear. Germline assignment: CDR1 LGHNA and CDR2 YSLEER. Trimming cost V 6 bases and J 4 bases, with 7 bases left between them. This CDR3 has 12 residues. The CDR3 reads CASRSNGNTIYF. The CDR3 nucleotides are TGCGCCAGCAGGAGTAACGGAAACACCATATATTTT.

This clone occurred a few times. The chain employs TRBV6-2 or TRBV6-3 and TRBJ1-3; 12 bases fit TRBD1. V lost 5 bases, J lost 0 bases, and 8 bases stayed unmatched. Germline V gene sequence: CDR1 MNHEY, CDR2 SVGEGT. The CDR3 sequence is 18 residues long. For the CDR3, the DNA is TGTGCCAGCAGTGGCCGGGACAGGGGGCAAAGCTCTGGAAACACCATATATTTT. Translated, it gives CASSGRDRGQSSGNTIYF.

The chain links TRBV25-1 to TRBJ2-7, with unresolved D. The germline CDR1 and CDR2 sequences are MGHDK and SYGVNS. V lost 6 bases to trimming and J lost 0 bases, with 15 bases between them. The CDR3 runs 15 residues. The CDR3 DNA reads TGTGCCAGCAGCTCCTTTGAGTTTAGCTCCTACGAGCAGTACTTC. It encodes CASSSFEFSSYEQYF.

The J gene is TRBJ2-7, the V gene TRBV27, with 11 positions matching TRBD2. Germline CDR1 MNHEY, CDR2 SMNVEV (reference sequence). CDR3 length equals 15 residues. V trimming: 6 bases; J trimming: 0 bases; junction bases outside the gene matches: 4. The chain's CDR3 is CASRGGTSGSYEQYF. Written as DNA, the CDR3 is TGTGCCAGCAGAGGGGGGACTAGCGGCTCCTACGAGCAGTACTTC.

V gene TRBV11-1 combines with J gene TRBJ2-6, with D unresolved. The V gene's germline CDR1 is SGHAT and CDR2 FQDESV (reference sequence). The CDR3 length is 12 residues. V lost 5 bases to trimming and J lost 13 bases, with 12 bases between them. CDR3 bases: TGTGCCAGCAGCCTCACGTCGGGTGTCCTGACTTTC. It yields the protein CASSLTSGVLTF.

A single count supports this clone. The chain uses TRBV18 and TRBJ2-7, with 12 bases aligning to TRBD2. Germline lookup yields CDR1 KGHSH and CDR2 LQKENI. CDR3 length: 15 amino acids. V shed 0 bases and J 6 bases; nucleotides not matched to a gene: 3. DNA for the CDR3: TGTGCCAGCTCACCACCGACTAGCGGGGGTTTCGAGCAGTACTTC. This sequence encodes CASSPPTSGGFEQYF.

This rearrangement joins TRBV9 to TRBJ2-1; a possible D gene is TRBD2 (5 bases). The CDR3 has 14 amino acids. The V gene's germline CDR1 is SGDLS and CDR2 YYNGEE. V was cut by 0 bases and J by 6 bases, with 10 bases left in between. CDR3 amino acids: CASSVDAGSNEQFF. In nucleotides, the CDR3 is TGTGCCAGCAGCGTAGATGCGGGTAGCAATGAGCAGTTCTTC.

The chain uses TRBV6-5 and TRBJ2-1; 12 bases align to TRBD1. Germline CDR1 and CDR2: MNHEY and SVGAGI. V shed 5 bases and J 7 bases; nucleotides not matched to a gene: 6. The CDR3 loop spans 15 amino acids. CDR3 nucleotide sequence: TGTGCCAGCAGTCATGGGACAGGGGGCGGGAATGAGCAGTTCTTC. It translates to CASSHGTGGGNEQFF.

The V gene is TRBV9, the J gene TRBJ2-3; possible D gene TRBD1, 6 bases. Trimming pared 3 bases from V and 3 bases from J, leaving 14 bases between. This CDR3 region has 15 residues. Germline CDR1 is SGDLS and CDR2 is YYNGEE. The CDR3 loop reads CASSERGIWTDTQYF. CDR3 sequence (DNA): TGTGCCAGCAGCGAAAGGGGGATTTGGACAGATACGCAGTATTTT.

The chain links TRBV23-1 to TRBJ2-3; D uncertain. TRBV23-1 is annotated as an ORF whose role is uncertain. Trimming removed 4 bases from V and 2 bases from J, with 19 bases in between. The CDR3 length is 17 residues. The DNA of the CDR3 is TGCGCCAGCAGTCTTGGTTGCGGTCGGTCCAACACAGATACGCAGTATTTT. Protein: CASSLGCGRSNTDTQYF.

J is TRBJ2-5 and V is TRBV18; perhaps TRBD2 as D (6 bases). V was trimmed by 3 bases and J by 2 bases, leaving 16 bases between them. The germline V gene has CDR1 KGHSH and CDR2 LQKENI. The CDR3 loop spans 16 amino acids. The CDR3 spells CASSPLPAGPQETQYF. For the CDR3, the DNA is TGTGCCAGCTCACCCTTACCCGCGGGGCCACAAGAGACCCAGTACTTC. Using reference TRBV18 and TRBJ2-5 for the parts outside the CDR3, the full variable domain is NAGVMQNPRHLVRRRGQEARLRCSPMKGHSHVYWYRQLPEEGLKFMVYLQKENIIDESGMPKERFSAEFPKEGPSILRIQQVVRGDSAAYFCASSPLPAGPQETQYFGPGTRLLVL.

The chain links TRBV7-2 to TRBJ2-3; TRBD1 matches 9 bases. The CDR3 spans 17 residues. Germline CDR1 SGHTA, CDR2 FQGNSA. V shed 5 bases and J 2 bases; nucleotides not matched to a gene: 11. CDR3 region: CASSPPLWDRDTDTQYF. The CDR3 DNA follows: TGTGCCAGCAGCCCTCCCTTGTGGGACAGGGACACAGATACGCAGTATTTT.

As DNA, the CDR3 is TGTGCCAGCAGCCCCAGTTTCCGTGGAAACACCATATATTTT. Residues: CASSPSFRGNTIYF. The genes are TRBV9 and TRBJ1-3; no definite D call. Germline CDR1 SGDLS, CDR2 YYNGEE. Trimming stripped 4 bases from V and 3 bases from J, with 11 bases between. The CDR3 is made up of 14 amino acids.

This chain uses TRBV28 with TRBJ1-1, with D tentatively TRBD1 (6 bases). The ends were cut back, 5 bases at V and 3 bases at J, with 13 bases in the middle. CDR1 MDHEN and CDR2 SYDVKM come from the germline V gene. The CDR3 is 14 amino acids. The CDR3 nucleotides are TGTGCCAGCAGTCCAAGGACAGATCACACTGAAGCTTTCTTT. Its protein product is CASSPRTDHTEAFF.

The rearrangement links TRBV5-5 to TRBJ1-2, with D hard to call. Trimming took 2 bases from V and 7 from J, leaving 18 bases between them. Per germline, CDR1 SGHKS and CDR2 YYEKEE (reference sequence). The CDR3 has 15 residues. The CDR3 sequence is CASSFTPIEVGGYTF. The DNA for the CDR3 is TGTGCCAGCAGCTTTACCCCGATTGAAGTCGGTGGCTACACCTTC.

The chain links TRBV5-1 to TRBJ1-4; 8 nucleotides line up with TRBD1. V lost 3 bases, J lost 6 bases, and 7 bases stayed unmatched. This CDR3 contains 15 residues. Per the germline V gene, CDR1 is SGHRS and CDR2 is YFSETQ. The CDR3 nucleotides are TGCGCCAGCAGCTCACAGGGGGGTCCTGATGAAAAACTGTTTTTT. Its translation is CASSSQGGPDEKLFF. Complete variable domain (other parts from reference TRBV5-1 and TRBJ1-4): KAGVTQTPRYLIKTRGQQVTLSCSPISGHRSVSWYQQTPGQGLQFLFEYFSETQRNKGNFPGRFSGRQFSNSRSEMNVSTLELGDSALYLCASSSQGGPDEKLFFGSGTQLSVL.

The chain is built from TRBV3-1 (or the pseudogene TRBV3-2) and TRBJ1-2; perhaps TRBD1 as D (5 bases). The germline gives CDR1 LGHDT, CDR2 YNNKEL (reference sequence). V was clipped by 5 bases and J by 5 bases, with 15 bases between them. CDR3 length: 14 residues. Here the CDR3 reads CASSAQRGSYGYTF. The CDR3 DNA is TGTGCCAGCAGCGCCCAGCGGGGGTCTTATGGCTACACCTTC.